Below, 21 T cell receptor beta chains from the same sample are listed, as sequenced in a study of prognosis after radiotherapy for stage I lung cancer. Two-round multiplex PCR, the amplification method, yielded TCR beta CDR3 from genomic DNA. The authors ran first-round PCR with primers specific to each TRBV and TRBJ gene. TCRdb re-called the multiplex PCR reads with MiXCR, one entry per CDR3 protein. The data hold about 17,000 distinct CDR3 sequences, with around 15% observed a single time. Source: PBMCs, taken before or after stereotactic body radiation therapy (not recorded which). All receptors derive from a donor aged 50 or older with non-small cell lung cancer.

At least ten counts were recorded for this clonotype. V usage is TRBV7-2 and J usage is TRBJ2-5; D is unresolved. Per germline, CDR1 SGHTA and CDR2 FQGNSA. This CDR3 has 14 residues. Trimming cost V 5 bases and J 5 bases, with 15 bases left between them. CDR3 coding DNA: TGTGCCAGCAGCCCTGGGCCTAACCGGGAGACCCAGTACTTC. Its translation is CASSPGPNRETQYF.

This clonotype was picked up many times. The chain combines TRBV9 with TRBJ2-1, with D possibly TRBD2 on 6 matching bases. V lost 3 bases and J lost 0, with 16 bases in between. CDR3 length: 17 residues. The germline V gene encodes CDR1 SGDLS and CDR2 YYNGEE. CDR3 sequence reads: CASSAQRAGYSYNEQFF. The CDR3 DNA reads TGTGCCAGCAGCGCTCAGAGGGCGGGGTACTCCTACAATGAGCAGTTCTTC.

The gene calls are TRBV12-3 or TRBV12-4 and TRBJ2-7; 7 nucleotides match TRBD1. With 7 bases clipped from V and 4 bases from J, the junction kept 16 bases outside the gene matches. CDR3 length: 16 amino acids. CDR3 residues: CASTRGRDRGSYEQYF. As DNA, the CDR3 is TGTGCCAGCACCCGAGGACGGGACAGAGGGTCGTACGAGCAGTACTTC.

This clonotype was seen many times. This chain uses TRBV11-2 with TRBJ2-5, with TRBD2 matching 8 bases. V shed 1 base, J shed 0 bases, and the junction held 7 bases outside the gene matches. In germline, CDR1 is SGHAT, CDR2 FQNNGV. CDR3 size: 17 residues. CDR3 DNA: TGTGCCAGCAGCTTAGGAGCGGGGGCCCTAAACCAAGAGACCCAGTACTTC. It codes for CASSLGAGALNQETQYF.

As regards this clonotype: A clone one base away is much larger, so this may be a read error. The chain is built from TRBV9 and TRBJ1-5; D gene unclear. Between the trimmed V and J ends, which lost 0 bases and 0 bases, there was a span of 4 bases. Germline V gene data show CDR1 as SGDLS and CDR2 as YYNGEE. The CDR3 spans 14 residues. The CDR3 reads CASSVGTSNQPQHF. DNA of the CDR3: TGTGCCAGCAGCGTAGGTACTAGCAATCAGCCCCAGCATTTT.

This clonotype was seen many times. The chain's CDR3 is CASSRPSLGGAVTDTQYF. The CDR3 DNA reads TGTGCCAGCAGTCGCCCCTCCCTTGGGGGGGCCGTGACAGATACGCAGTATTTT. The J gene is TRBJ2-3, the V gene TRBV12-3 or TRBV12-4, with TRBD2 as a possible D gene (7 bases). Trimming stripped 5 bases from V and 3 bases from J, with 24 bases between. The length of the CDR3 is 18 residues.

This clonotype was counted many times. The chain links TRBV7-2 to TRBJ2-5, with D possibly TRBD1 on 6 matching bases. V was trimmed by 3 bases and J by 6 bases, leaving 14 bases between them. The germline V gene encodes CDR1 SGHTA and CDR2 FQGNSA. This CDR3 region has 14 residues. CDR3 sequence (DNA): TGTGCCAGCAGCTTCCCGGGACAAGGAAAGACCCAGTACTTC. Translating gives CASSFPGQGKTQYF. The full variable domain, rest sourced from reference TRBV7-2 and TRBJ2-5, is GAGVSQSPSNKVTEKGKDVELRCDPISGHTALYWYRQSLGQGLEFLIYFQGNSAPDKSGLPSDRFSAERTGGSVSTLTIQRTQQEDSAVYLCASSFPGQGKTQYFGPGTRLLVL.

Ten or more counts support this clonotype. This chain uses TRBV19 with TRBJ1-2, with a tentative D call TRBD1 (5 bases). V lost 4 bases to trimming and J lost 6 bases, with 21 bases between them. This CDR3 spans 16 amino acids. The V gene's germline CDR1 is LNHDA and CDR2 SQIVND (reference sequence). CDR3 nucleotide sequence: TGTGCCAGTAGTACTTCCGCGTGGGGCCGGGGCGATGGCTACACCTTC. It is translated as CASSTSAWGRGDGYTF. The full variable domain, rest sourced from reference TRBV19 and TRBJ1-2, is DGGITQSPKYLFRKEGQNVTLSCEQNLNHDAMYWYRQDPGQGLRLIYYSQIVNDFQKGDIAEGYSVSREKKESFPLTVTSAQKNPTAFYLCASSTSAWGRGDGYTFGSGTRLTVV.

This clonotype was seen at least ten times. This chain links TRBV5-4 with TRBJ2-7, with a tentative D call TRBD1 (5 bases). Trimming removed 5 bases at V and 4 bases at J, with 13 bases between. Germline values: CDR1 SGHNT, CDR2 YYREEE (reference sequence). The CDR3 consists of 13 residues. The CDR3 reads CASRVAGRYEQYV. Written as DNA, the CDR3 is TGTGCCAGCAGGGTGGCAGGGCGATACGAGCAGTACGTC.

This clonotype is labeled medium-sized. This sequence joins TRBV6-1 and TRBJ2-1; D is possibly TRBD1 or TRBD2 (5 bases each). V lost 7 bases and J lost 5, with 24 bases in between. This CDR3 spans 17 amino acids. Germline values: CDR1 MNHNS, CDR2 SASEGT. The DNA of the CDR3 is TGTGCCAGCACCCAAAGAAAAACCGGGACCGCTCACAATGAGCAGTTCTTC. It encodes CASTQRKTGTAHNEQFF.

This clonotype was counted ten times or more. V usage is TRBV6-2 or TRBV6-3 and J usage is TRBJ1-6; D not resolved. The germline V gene has CDR1 MNHEY and CDR2 SVGEGT. Trimming removed 2 bases from V and 9 bases from J, with 14 bases in between. There are 15 residues in the CDR3. The CDR3 nucleotides read TGTGCCAGCAGTTACGAGGAGGGCGAACGTTCACCCCTCCACTTT. It is translated as CASSYEEGERSPLHF.

On this clonotype: One base away lies a much larger clone, so this may be a sequencing read error. The chain uses TRBV6-2 or TRBV6-3 and TRBJ1-5; D gene unclear. Germline assignment: CDR1 MNHEY and CDR2 SVGEGT. This CDR3 is 17 amino acids long. CDR3 sequence: CASIRTDTIYSNKPQHF. DNA for the CDR3: TGTGCCAGCATCCGGACTGATACGATCTATAGCAATAAGCCCCAGCATTTT.

To note about this clonotype: With only one base between it and a far larger clone, this is likely a read error. DNA of the CDR3: TGCGCCAGCAGCCAAGAGAGGGGATCCACCTACGAGCAGTTCTTC. It encodes CASSQERGSTYEQFF. V gene TRBV4-3 combines with J gene TRBJ2-1; the D call may be TRBD1 or TRBD2 (5 bases each). Between the trimmed V and J ends, which lost 0 bases and 10 bases, there was a span of 16 bases. Germline CDR1 LGHNA, CDR2 YSLEER. This CDR3 spans 15 amino acids.

This clonotype was found many times. V and J are TRBV12-5 and TRBJ2-3; possibly TRBD1 for D (5 bases). Germline loops: CDR1 LGHNT, CDR2 FRNRAP. With 0 bases removed from V and 6 bases from J, the gap between germline ends came to 10 bases. CDR3 length: 14 residues. DNA of the CDR3: TGTGCTAGTGGTTTGGTACAGGCAGGGGATACGCAGTATTTT. Amino acid sequence: CASGLVQAGDTQYF. Using reference TRBV12-5 and TRBJ2-3 for the parts outside the CDR3, the full variable domain is DARVTQTPRHKVTEMGQEVTMRCQPILGHNTVFWYRQTMMQGLELLAYFRNRAPLDDSGMPKDRFSAEMPDATLATLKIQPSEPRDSAVYFCASGLVQAGDTQYFGPGTRLTVL.

This clonotype was picked up many times. This rearrangement joins TRBV11-2 to TRBJ2-7; 8 bases match TRBD1. The CDR3 runs 13 residues. The V gene end was trimmed by 3 bases and the J gene end by 3 bases; junction bases not matched to a gene: 1. Germline V gene lookup returns CDR1 SGHAT and CDR2 FQNNGV. This CDR3 reads CASSLGQDYEQYF. The CDR3 DNA sequence: TGTGCCAGCAGCTTGGGACAGGACTACGAGCAGTACTTC. Full variable domain (remainder filled in from reference TRBV11-2 and TRBJ2-7): EAGVAQSPRYKIIEKRQSVAFWCNPISGHATLYWYQQILGQGPKLLIQFQNNGVVDDSQLPKDRFSAERLKGVDSTLKIQPAKLEDSAVYLCASSLGQDYEQYFGPGTRLTVT.

Concerning this clonotype itself: Given a much more abundant clone one base away, this may be a read error. This chain joins TRBV11-2 and TRBJ2-1, with 7 positions matching TRBD2. The trim removed 5 bases at V and 5 bases at J, leaving 9 bases unmatched. The CDR3 is 15 residues long. Germline V lookup: CDR1 SGHAT, CDR2 FQNNGV. In DNA form, the CDR3 reads TGTGCCAGCAGCCCCCAGCTGGCGGGAGACAATGAGCAGTTCTTC. Protein sequence: CASSPQLAGDNEQFF.

Details on this clonotype: A much larger clone is a single base away; this may be a read error. The chain recombines TRBV19 with TRBJ2-4, with 13 nucleotides matching TRBD2. The CDR3 has 22 amino acids. The germline gives CDR1 LNHDA, CDR2 SQIVND (reference sequence). Here the CDR3 DNA reads TGTGCCAGTAGTATAGGGGCAGGGGGGAAACTAGCGGGAGGGCCCGGCAAAGACATTCAGTACTTC. Amino acids: CASSIGAGGKLAGGPGKDIQYF.

This clonotype was seen repeatedly, ten times or more. The chain couples TRBV5-5 to TRBJ2-7, with D maybe TRBD1 (5 bases). CDR3 size: 13 residues. Germline lookup yields CDR1 SGHKS and CDR2 YYEKEE (reference sequence). The V gene lost 5 bases and the J gene lost 5 bases, with 14 bases spanning the gap. CDR3 sequence reads: CASRLSPGHEQYV. The CDR3 DNA sequence: TGTGCCAGCAGACTTAGCCCAGGGCACGAGCAGTACGTC.

This clonotype was detected ten times or more. The genes are TRBV7-3 and TRBJ2-3; D remains ambiguous. CDR1 SGHTA and CDR2 FQGTGA come from the germline V gene. The CDR3 runs 14 residues. Between the trimmed V and J ends, which lost 5 bases and 2 bases, there was a span of 11 bases. The CDR3 spells CASSPGEITDTQYF. CDR3 bases: TGTGCCAGCAGCCCCGGAGAGATCACAGATACGCAGTATTTT. Variable domain in full (rest from reference TRBV7-3 and TRBJ2-3): GAGVSQTPSNKVTEKGKYVELRCDPISGHTALYWYRQSLGQGPEFLIYFQGTGAADDSGLPNDRFFAVRPEGSVSTLKIQRTERGDSAVYLCASSPGEITDTQYFGPGTRLTVL.

This clonotype is labeled as medium-sized (0.01 to 0.1%). V is TRBV5-1 and J is TRBJ2-7, with 9 bases fitting TRBD2. This CDR3 has 18 residues. Germline-derived CDR1 and CDR2 are SGHRS and YFSETQ. After removal of 3 bases from V and 0 bases from J, the junction contained 13 bases not matched to a gene. The CDR3 here is CASSCPVSGGGSSYEQYV. In nucleotides, the CDR3 is TGCGCCAGCAGCTGCCCCGTTAGCGGGGGCGGGAGCTCCTACGAGCAGTACGTC.

This clonotype was counted ten times or more. The V and J genes are TRBV27 and TRBJ2-1; possibly TRBD1 or TRBD2 for D (5 bases each). There are 14 residues in the CDR3. Germline V gene data show CDR1 as MNHEY and CDR2 as SMNVEV (reference sequence). Trimming pared 2 bases from V and 3 bases from J, leaving 8 bases between. CDR3 DNA sequence: TGTGCCAGCAGTTTAGGGGGTTTCTACAATGAGCAGTTCTTC. The encoded protein is CASSLGGFYNEQFF.